This TCR beta chain was captured by sequencing in a study of blood T cells in healthy people across ages. Germline V lookup: CDR1 MNHEY, CDR2 SMNVEV (reference sequence). V was clipped by 8 bases and J by 2 bases; unmatched bases: 12. The CDR3 runs to 16 residues. With a J-beta primer mix and a sample-barcoded 5' primer, a second PCR ran about 7 to 12 cycles. TCRdb reprocessed the 5' RACE reads with MiXCR, giving one entry per CDR3 protein. The sample holds fewer than 750,000 distinct CDR3 sequences, over 40% seen once. Of note for this clonotype: What it binds is not known.

For every donor, a draw yielded ten milliliters of peripheral blood. Overall study findings and caveats: Naive CD4+ cells and diversity were both higher in long-lived donors than in aged donors.

This receptor was taken from an elderly woman in good health. The chain employs TRBV27 and TRBJ2-1, with 7 nucleotides matching TRBD1. Sequencing used blood. The CDR3 region has the DNA TGTGCCAGCGTCCCTCCCGGGCAGGGGGCCTACAATGAGCAGTTCTTC. Protein sequence: CASVPPGQGAYNEQFF.